This TCR beta chain was captured by sequencing in a study of regulatory T cells in long-lasting Graves disease. Regarding time point: newly diagnosed GD, antithyroid drugs for less than 3 months. From RNA extracted from PBMCs, the TCR library was made. The study's findings and limits: Whereas new patients shared 800 to 1,000 public clonotypes, persistent patients shared more, at about 2,700.

This CDR3 has 14 residues. Germline V lookup: CDR1 SGHRS, CDR2 YFSETQ. V lost 4 bases to trimming and J lost 2 bases, with 11 bases between them. Both iRepertoire HTBI primers and Arm-PCR of CDR3 regions were used to build the TCR beta libraries. TCRdb re-called the multiplex PCR reads through MiXCR, storing one row per CDR3 protein. The sample includes 500,000 or so distinct CDR3 sequences, roughly 16% seen only once; the top ten take 12%. Only a few counts were recorded for this clonotype. Its specificity is not known. Another study also made use of these data, one on T cells in Graves' hyperthyroidism and ophthalmopathy.

Sequencing used peripheral blood mononuclear cells (PBMCs), obtained at new diagnosis, from a patient treated with antithyroid drugs. The source of this sequence is a man aged 40-55 years with Graves disease. The rearrangement uses TRBV5-1 and TRBJ2-3, with a weak D call TRBD2 (5 bases). In DNA, the CDR3 is TGCGCCAGCAGCCCCGGGGAAAACACAGATACGCAGTATTTT. As protein: CASSPGENTDTQYF.